This T cell receptor (beta chain) is from a study of radiation and T cells in renal cell carcinoma. The CDR3 contains 12 residues. CDR1 and CDR2 (germline): SGHTA, FQGNSA. V lost 5 bases and J lost 6, with 7 bases in between. As for time point: blood 4 weeks post-SBRT, at nephrectomy. Treatment noted: 15 Gy SBRT to primary tumor, nephrectomy 4 weeks later. Only in-frame clones appear in the TCRdb table, and some are missing; sequencing was by immunoSEQ multiplex PCR. The profile covers more than 60,000 clones, with approximately 87% appearing a single time and about 2.5% taken by the ten largest. This material consisted of blood, taken from a patient whose treatment included radiotherapy and nephrectomy. The source is a woman aged 60-70 years with renal cell carcinoma. This chain connects TRBV7-2 to TRBJ2-2; D gene unclear. This CDR3 reads CASSLGPGELFF. The CDR3 DNA reads TGTGCCAGCAGCCTAGGCCCCGGGGAGCTGTTTTTT.